This T cell receptor (beta chain) was identified in a study of post-analysis software for immune sequencing data. General study findings and limits: Strong co-clustering by F measure was seen for same-batch samples. In multiple sclerosis, normalized Chao1 diversity was significantly below that of controls. There were about 5 TRBV segments more frequent in patients than controls, and TRBV5-6, TRBV5-1 and TRBV20-1 were among them.

cDNA libraries of TCR beta carried unique molecular identifiers. Roughly 0.5 million cDNA molecules were obtained from around 1 to 9.1 million T cells. TCRdb reprocessed the PCR reads with MiXCR, giving one entry per CDR3 protein. The profile shows roughly 800,000 distinct CDR3 sequences, 25% to 30% of them singletons. For this clonotype: Its specificity is unknown.

The CDR3 length is 16 residues. V was shortened by 1 base and J by 2 bases, with 17 bases between the two germline ends. Looked up from germline, CDR1 is DFQATT and CDR2 is SNEGSKA (reference sequence). V and J are TRBV20-1 and TRBJ1-1; D not resolved. The sequence derives from a girl aged 5 to 17 with multiple sclerosis. The source material was blood. This CDR3 is CSARGVPPVANTEAFF. CDR3 in DNA: TGCAGTGCTAGAGGGGTCCCCCCGGTTGCCAACACTGAAGCTTTCTTT.